In this sample, the clone carrying this TCR beta chain turned up many times. Antigen unknown. CD4+ or CD8+ T cells at a count of roughly 1 million served as input for the sorted libraries. This record comes from a study of neurological immune-mediated disorders. TCRdb reanalysed the 5' RACE reads using MiXCR and keeps one entry per CDR3 protein. The top ten hold 25% to 30% of the sample, which has roughly 30,000 distinct CDR3 sequences, roughly 25% seen once. Germline CDR1 is SGHRS and CDR2 is YFSETQ. The length of the CDR3 is 13 residues. The V gene lost 0 bases and the J gene lost 6 bases, with 6 bases spanning the gap. Study-level results: TCR-beta repertoires seemed private in all groups, with no expanded CDR3 amino acid sequences shared.

This chain uses TRBV5-1 with TRBJ2-2; D unclear. The sequencing sample was made of CD4+ T cells from blood. The receptor's source is a man over 45 with HTLV-1-associated myelopathy (HAM/TSP). The CDR3 here is CASSLEGPGELFF. Here the CDR3 DNA reads TGCGCCAGCAGCTTGGAGGGCCCCGGGGAGCTGTTTTTT.